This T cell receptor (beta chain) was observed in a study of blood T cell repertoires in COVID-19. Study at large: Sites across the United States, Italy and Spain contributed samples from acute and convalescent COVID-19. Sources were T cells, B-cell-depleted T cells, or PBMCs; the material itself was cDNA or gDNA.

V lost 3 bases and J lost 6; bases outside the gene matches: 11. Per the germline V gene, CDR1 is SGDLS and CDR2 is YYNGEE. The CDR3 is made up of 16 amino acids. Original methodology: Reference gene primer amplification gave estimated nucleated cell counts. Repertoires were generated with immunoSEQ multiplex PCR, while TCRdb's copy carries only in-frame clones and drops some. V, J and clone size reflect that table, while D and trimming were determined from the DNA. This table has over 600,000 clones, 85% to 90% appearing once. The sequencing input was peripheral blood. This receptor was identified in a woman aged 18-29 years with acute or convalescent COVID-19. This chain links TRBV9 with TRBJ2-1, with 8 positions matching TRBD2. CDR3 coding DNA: TGTGCCAGCAGCGGGGGCGCGGGGGGCGTTATCAATGAGCAGTTCTTC. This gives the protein CASSGGAGGVINEQFF.